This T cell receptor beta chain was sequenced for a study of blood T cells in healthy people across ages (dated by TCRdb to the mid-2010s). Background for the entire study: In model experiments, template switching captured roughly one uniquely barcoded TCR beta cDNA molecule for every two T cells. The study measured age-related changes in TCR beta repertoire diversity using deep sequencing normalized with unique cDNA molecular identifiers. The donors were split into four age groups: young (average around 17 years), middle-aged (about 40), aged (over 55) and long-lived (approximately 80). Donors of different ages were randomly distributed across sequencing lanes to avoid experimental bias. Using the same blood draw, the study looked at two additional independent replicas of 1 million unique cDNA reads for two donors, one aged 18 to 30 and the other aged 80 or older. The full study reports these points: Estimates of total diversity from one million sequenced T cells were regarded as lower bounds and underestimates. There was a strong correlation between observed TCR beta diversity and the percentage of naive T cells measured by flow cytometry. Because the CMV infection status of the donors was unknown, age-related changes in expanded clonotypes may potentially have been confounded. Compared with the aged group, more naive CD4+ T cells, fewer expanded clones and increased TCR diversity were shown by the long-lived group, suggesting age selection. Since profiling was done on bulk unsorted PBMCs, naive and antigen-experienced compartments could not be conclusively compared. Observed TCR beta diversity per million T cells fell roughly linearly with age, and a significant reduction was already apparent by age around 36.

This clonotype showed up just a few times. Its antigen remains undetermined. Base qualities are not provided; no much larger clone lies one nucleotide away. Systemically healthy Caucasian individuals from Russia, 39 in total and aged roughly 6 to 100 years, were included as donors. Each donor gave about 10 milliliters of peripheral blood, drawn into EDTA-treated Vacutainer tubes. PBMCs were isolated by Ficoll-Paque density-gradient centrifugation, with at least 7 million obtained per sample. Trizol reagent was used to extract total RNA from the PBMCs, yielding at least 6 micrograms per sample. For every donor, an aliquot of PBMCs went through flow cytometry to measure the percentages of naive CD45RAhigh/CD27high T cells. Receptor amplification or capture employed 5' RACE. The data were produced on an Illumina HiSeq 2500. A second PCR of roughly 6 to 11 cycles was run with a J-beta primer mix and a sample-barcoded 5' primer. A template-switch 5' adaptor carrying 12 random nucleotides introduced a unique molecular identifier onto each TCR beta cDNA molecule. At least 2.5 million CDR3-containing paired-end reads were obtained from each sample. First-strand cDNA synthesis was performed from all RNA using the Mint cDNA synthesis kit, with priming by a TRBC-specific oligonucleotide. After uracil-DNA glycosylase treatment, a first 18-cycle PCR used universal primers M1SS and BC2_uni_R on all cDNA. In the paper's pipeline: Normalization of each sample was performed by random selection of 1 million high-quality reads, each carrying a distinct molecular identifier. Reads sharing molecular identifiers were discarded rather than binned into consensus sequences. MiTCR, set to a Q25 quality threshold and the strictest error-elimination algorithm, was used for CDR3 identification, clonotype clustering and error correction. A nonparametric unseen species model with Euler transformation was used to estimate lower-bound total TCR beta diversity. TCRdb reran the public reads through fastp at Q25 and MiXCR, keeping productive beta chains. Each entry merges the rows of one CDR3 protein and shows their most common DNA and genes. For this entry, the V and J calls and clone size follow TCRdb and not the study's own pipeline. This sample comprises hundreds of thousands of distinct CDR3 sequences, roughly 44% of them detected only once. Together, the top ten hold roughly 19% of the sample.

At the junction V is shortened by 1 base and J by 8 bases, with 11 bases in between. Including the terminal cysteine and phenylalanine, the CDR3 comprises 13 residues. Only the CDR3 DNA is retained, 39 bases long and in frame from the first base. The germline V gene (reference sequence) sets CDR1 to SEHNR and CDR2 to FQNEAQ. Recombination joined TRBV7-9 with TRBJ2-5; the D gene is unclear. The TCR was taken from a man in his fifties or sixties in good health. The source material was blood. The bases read TGTGCCAGCAGCTTAGAAACACGAAGAACCCAGTACTTC. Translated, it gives CASSLETRRTQYF.